Listed here are 8 T cell receptor beta chains from one sample, sequenced in a study of CD8 T cells in ankylosing spondylitis (dated by TCRdb to the late 2010s). The library was obtained by 5' RACE. Sequencing relied on an Illumina HiSeq 2500. TCRdb took the public reads, trimmed them with fastp at Q25, ran MiXCR for clone calling and kept in-frame beta chains. Identical CDR3 proteins give one entry, which carries the most common genes and DNA. In all, the sample holds roughly 68,000 distinct CDR3 sequences, and over 5% of those were seen once. The ten top clones hold roughly 4.8% of the sample. Specimen: synovial fluid, either unsorted or a sorted T cell fraction (not recorded which). The origin of the receptors is a male donor with ankylosing spondylitis.

This clonotype was detected many times. V and J are TRBV7-3 and TRBJ2-3; a possible D gene is TRBD2 (6 bases). V lost 1 base, J lost 2 bases, and 16 bases lay in between. This CDR3 has 17 amino acids. The germline gives CDR1 SGHTA, CDR2 FQGTGA. DNA of the CDR3: TGTGCCAGCAGCTTAAGCCCAGCGGGCCCATACACAGATACGCAGTATTTT. Amino acid sequence: CASSLSPAGPYTDTQYF.

This clonotype has more than one count but fewer than ten. This chain uses TRBV4-3 with TRBJ2-1; D ambiguous. Germline V lookup: CDR1 LGHNA, CDR2 YSLEER. This CDR3 spans 15 amino acids. The V and J ends lost 11 bases and 0 bases respectively, with 17 bases between them. DNA for the CDR3: TGCGCCGGTTTTATTCTGGGAAGCTCCTACAATGAGCAGTTCTTC. It yields the protein CAGFILGSSYNEQFF.

The rearrangement joins TRBV6-5 to TRBJ2-7; TRBD1 matches at 9 bases. The CDR3 is 12 residues long. Germline CDR1 and CDR2: MNHEY and SVGAGI. V gave up 7 bases and J gave up 6 bases; unmatched junction bases: 4. CDR3 DNA: TGTGCCAGCAAGGGGACAGGGACCGAGCAGTACTTC. Its translation is CASKGTGTEQYF.

This clonotype was seen many times. The chain uses TRBV5-1 and TRBJ2-1; no firm D call. This CDR3 is built from 16 residues. V lost 0 bases and J lost 0, with 10 bases in between. Germline assignment: CDR1 SGHRS and CDR2 YFSETQ. The CDR3 DNA sequence: TGCGCCAGCAGCTTGGGCGGCGCGTTCTCCTACAATGAGCAGTTCTTC. It codes for CASSLGGAFSYNEQFF.

At least ten counts were recorded for this clonotype. An end of the junction does not agree with germline; a read error may underlie this. The chain uses TRBV4-3 and TRBJ2-1, with no clear D. CDR1 and CDR2 (germline): LGHNA, YSLEER. The CDR3 spans 15 residues. The CDR3 DNA is TGCGCCAGCAGCCAAGATCTTGCCACCAGAGCGTCTTGGGTGTTC. This codes for CASSQDLATRASWVF.

At least ten counts were recorded for this clonotype. V is TRBV4-2 and J is TRBJ1-5; tentative D call: TRBD1 (5 bases). The germline CDR1 and CDR2 sequences are LGHNA and YNFKEQ. The CDR3 covers 13 residues. Trimming cost V 3 bases and J 7 bases, with 10 bases left between them. CDR3: CASSQGRDQPQHF. In DNA, the CDR3 is TGTGCCAGCAGCCAGGGTCGGGACCAGCCCCAGCATTTT.

The chain combines TRBV7-3 with TRBJ2-3; D gene uncertain. V lost 5 bases and J 2 bases, leaving 11 bases between the germline ends. Per the germline V gene, CDR1 is SGHTA and CDR2 is FQGTGA. This CDR3 spans 14 amino acids. CDR3 residues: CASSPQPSTDTQYF. The CDR3 nucleotides are TGTGCCAGCAGCCCCCAGCCATCCACAGATACGCAGTATTTT. The full variable domain, rest sourced from reference TRBV7-3 and TRBJ2-3, is GAGVSQTPSNKVTEKGKYVELRCDPISGHTALYWYRQSLGQGPEFLIYFQGTGAADDSGLPNDRFFAVRPEGSVSTLKIQRTERGDSAVYLCASSPQPSTDTQYFGPGTRLTVL.

The CDR3: CASRGHGTTTYEQYF. The CDR3 DNA reads as TGTGCCAGCAGGGGCCACGGGACAACCACCTACGAGCAGTACTTC. V usage is TRBV28 and J usage is TRBJ2-7; a possible D gene is TRBD1 (6 bases). Germline CDR1 and CDR2: MDHEN and SYDVKM. The V end lost 6 bases, the J end lost 2 bases, and 17 bases lay between the germline ends. This CDR3 region has 15 residues.